The present T cell receptor (beta chain) was sequenced within a study of cytomegalovirus exposure and HLA in healthy donors. Trimming left V 2 bases short and J 2 bases short, with 7 bases between. CDR3 length: 13 residues. Germline-derived CDR1 and CDR2 are SGHRS and YFSETQ. The PCR employed 60 Vbeta primers together with 13 Jbeta primers. TCRdb's table, derived via immunoSEQ multiplex PCR, lists solely in-frame clones and lacks some. Here the sample spans under 130,000 clones, around 75% being singletons. This chain uses TRBV5-1 with TRBJ2-5, with D unresolved. This TCR derives from a young man in good health and CMV-seronegative. Sequencing used PBMCs. CDR3 in amino acids: CASSFEVQETQYF. In nucleotides, the CDR3 is TGCGCCAGCAGCTTTGAGGTTCAAGAGACCCAGTACTTC.